The 31 T cell receptor beta chains below come from one sample, sequenced in a study of T-cell memory formation after mild COVID-19. TCRdb passed the 5' RACE reads through MiXCR, listing each CDR3 protein once. Among 150,000 to 200,000 distinct CDR3 sequences listed, about 14% were seen once. Sequencing was carried out using PBMCs or a T cell subset sorted from them (not recorded which). The receptor set was obtained from an adult woman who had mild COVID-19 (a few samples of this study predate the infection). Cell type and time point are not known.

This clonotype showed up just a few times. V and J are TRBV20-1 and TRBJ2-1; 11 nucleotides align to TRBD2. Trimming took 2 bases from V and 7 from J; bases not matched to a gene: 10. This CDR3 has 16 residues. The germline V gene encodes CDR1 DFQATT and CDR2 SNEGSKA (reference sequence). The CDR3 protein is CSARSETSGIGNEQFF. CDR3 coding DNA: TGCAGTGCTAGATCGGAGACTAGCGGGATTGGAAATGAGCAGTTCTTC.

The sample holds one count of this clonotype. The chain couples TRBV5-1 to TRBJ2-5, with 9 positions matching TRBD2. The length of the CDR3 is 14 residues. Trimming took 4 bases from V and 3 from J; bases not matched to a gene: 4. The germline V gene has CDR1 SGHRS and CDR2 YFSETQ. The CDR3 DNA reads as TGCGCCAGCAGCCCCGTAGCGGGGGAAGAGACCCAGTACTTC. This gives the protein CASSPVAGEETQYF. Full variable domain (missing parts from reference TRBV5-1 and TRBJ2-5): KAGVTQTPRYLIKTRGQQVTLSCSPISGHRSVSWYQQTPGQGLQFLFEYFSETQRNKGNFPGRFSGRQFSNSRSEMNVSTLELGDSALYLCASSPVAGEETQYFGPGTRLLVL.

This clonotype was counted between two and nine times. The chain uses TRBV27 and TRBJ1-3, with TRBD1 identical over 7 bases. V dropped 6 bases and J dropped 0; count of bases not matched to a gene: 11. CDR1 and CDR2 (germline): MNHEY, SMNVEV (reference sequence). The CDR3 covers 17 residues. The CDR3 is CASSARGHRGSGNTIYF. The DNA of the CDR3 is TGTGCCAGCAGCGCGAGGGGGCACCGGGGCTCTGGAAACACCATATATTTT.

This clonotype was seen many times. The chain employs TRBV14 and TRBJ2-1; 11 bases line up with TRBD2. The CDR3 contains 16 residues. Losses at the gene ends were 0 bases for V and 6 bases for J; bases not matched to a gene: 4. Germline CDR1 reads SGHDN; CDR2 reads FVKESK. The CDR3: CASSQDGLAGGNEQFF. In nucleotides, the CDR3 is TGTGCCAGCAGCCAAGATGGGCTAGCGGGAGGCAATGAGCAGTTCTTC.

The table lists this clonotype with a few counts. J is TRBJ1-1 and V is TRBV5-1; D gene unclear. V dropped 2 bases and J dropped 4 bases, with 15 bases sitting between them. Germline-derived CDR1 and CDR2 are SGHRS and YFSETQ. The CDR3 sequence is 15 residues long. The CDR3 protein is CASSFNGEPVTEAFF. The CDR3 region has the DNA TGCGCCAGCAGCTTTAATGGGGAGCCAGTCACTGAAGCTTTCTTT.

This clonotype was seen only a few times. J is TRBJ1-3 and V is TRBV4-1; D unresolved. This CDR3 region has 15 residues. Trimming pared 1 base from V and 4 bases from J, leaving 11 bases between. Germline CDR1 and CDR2: MGHRA and YSYEKL. The CDR3: CASSQASLGGNTIYF. In DNA, the CDR3 is TGCGCCAGCAGCCAAGCTTCTCTGGGAGGAAACACCATATATTTT.

This clonotype was counted a few times. The chain uses TRBV7-9 and TRBJ2-2; D call uncertain. CDR3 length equals 11 residues. Trimming pared 6 bases from V and 6 bases from J, leaving 5 bases between. Per the germline V gene, CDR1 is SEHNR and CDR2 is FQNEAQ (reference sequence). Here the CDR3 DNA reads TGTGCCAGCAGTAACCCCGGGGAGCTGTTTTTT. It encodes CASSNPGELFF.

This clonotype came up a few times. The chain joins TRBV29-1 to TRBJ2-1; 9 bases are shared with TRBD1. V dropped 7 bases and J dropped 3; count of bases not matched to a gene: 13. The CDR3 has 16 residues. From germline, CDR1 is SQVTM and CDR2 ANQGSEA. The CDR3 reads CSAVGTDRGGYNEQFF. The CDR3 DNA reads as TGCAGCGCCGTTGGAACGGACAGGGGTGGCTACAATGAGCAGTTCTTC.

The rearrangement uses TRBV24-1 and TRBJ1-2; 9 nucleotides agree with TRBD1. Germline V gene lookup returns CDR1 KGHDR and CDR2 SFDVKD. The junction had 5 bases not matched to a gene; V was cut back by 4 bases and J by 3 bases. The CDR3 consists of 15 residues. The CDR3 loop reads CATSDSRTGDYGYTF. The CDR3 DNA reads TGTGCCACCAGTGACTCTCGGACAGGGGACTATGGCTACACCTTC.

V gene TRBV5-8 combines with J gene TRBJ1-5; D is uncertain. The CDR3 runs 17 residues. V was cut by 0 bases and J by 2 bases, with 15 bases left in between. The V gene's germline CDR1 is SGHTS and CDR2 YDEGEE. The CDR3, as DNA: TGTGCCAGCAGCTTGGGACAACGGTACTGGGGCAATCAGCCCCAGCATTTT. The encoded protein is CASSLGQRYWGNQPQHF.

This clonotype was counted between two and nine times. The chain employs TRBV7-9 and TRBJ2-2; D is unresolved. Germline CDR1 and CDR2: SEHNR and FQNEAQ (reference sequence). V lost 5 bases and J 4 bases, leaving 17 bases between the germline ends. The CDR3 is 16 residues long. The CDR3 loop is CASSIEERTITGELFF. The DNA of the CDR3 is TGTGCCAGCAGCATAGAGGAAAGAACTATCACCGGGGAGCTGTTTTTT.

The chain uses TRBV6-5 and TRBJ2-7, with D possibly called TRBD1 or TRBD2 (5 bases each). V was clipped by 5 bases and J by 0 bases, with 14 bases between them. Germline assignment: CDR1 MNHEY and CDR2 SVGAGI. The CDR3 is made up of 15 amino acids. The CDR3 loop reads CASSQGGSPSYEQYF. CDR3 DNA: TGTGCCAGCAGTCAGGGCGGGTCCCCCTCCTACGAGCAGTACTTC.

The chain combines TRBV7-9 with TRBJ1-1, with a tentative D call TRBD1 (5 bases). This CDR3 region has 14 residues. The germline gives CDR1 SEHNR, CDR2 FQNEAQ (reference sequence). The V and J ends lost 3 bases and 0 bases respectively, with 8 bases between them. CDR3 coding DNA: TGTGCCAGCAGCTTGGAGGGGCTGAACACTGAAGCTTTCTTT. It yields the protein CASSLEGLNTEAFF.

This clonotype was observed a handful of times. The rearrangement uses TRBV5-1 and TRBJ2-7, with D uncertain. Trimming stripped 0 bases from V and 0 bases from J, with 10 bases between. Germline V gene lookup returns CDR1 SGHRS and CDR2 YFSETQ. The CDR3 is 15 amino acids. In DNA form, the CDR3 reads TGCGCCAGCAGCTTGGTTTCGGGCAGCTCCTACGAGCAGTACTTC. Translated, it gives CASSLVSGSSYEQYF.

Only a few counts were recorded for this clonotype. The V gene is TRBV10-3, the J gene TRBJ2-1; the D call may be TRBD1 or TRBD2 (5 bases each). V shed 2 bases and J shed 0 bases, with 8 bases lying between them. There are 15 residues in the CDR3. Germline loops: CDR1 ENHRY, CDR2 SYGVKD. The CDR3 loop is CAISEDGGSYNEQFF. The CDR3 region has the DNA TGTGCCATCAGTGAGGATGGGGGCTCCTACAATGAGCAGTTCTTC.

This chain joins TRBV15 and TRBJ2-1; 9 bases align to TRBD1. After removal of 5 bases from V and 8 bases from J, the junction contained 13 bases not matched to a gene. CDR3 length equals 16 residues. The V gene's germline CDR1 is LNHNV and CDR2 YYDKDF (reference sequence). Here the CDR3 DNA reads TGTGCCACCAGCGGGCCCGGGACAGGGAGCTTCTATGAGCAGTTCTTC. It is translated as CATSGPGTGSFYEQFF.

The chain is built from TRBV2 and TRBJ2-4; TRBD2 matches at 8 bases. Germline CDR1 and CDR2: SNHLY and FYNNEI. V shed 8 bases, J shed 2 bases, and the junction held 5 bases outside the gene matches. The CDR3 spans 14 residues. CDR3: CASVAGSSKNIQYF. The CDR3 nucleotides are TGTGCCAGCGTAGCGGGGAGCTCCAAAAACATTCAGTACTTC.

This chain links TRBV4-1 with TRBJ2-1; D possibly corresponds to TRBD1 (5 bases). The germline V gene has CDR1 MGHRA and CDR2 YSYEKL. The CDR3 runs to 12 residues. V was clipped by 4 bases and J by 10 bases, with 11 bases between them. The CDR3 sequence is CASSRLGVEQFF. For the CDR3, the DNA is TGCGCCAGCAGCCGATTAGGGGTGGAGCAGTTCTTC.

This clonotype was seen a few times. The chain joins TRBV20-1 to TRBJ2-1, with D unclear. Looked up from germline, CDR1 is DFQATT and CDR2 is SNEGSKA (reference sequence). This CDR3 comprises 14 residues. V lost 1 base to trimming and J lost 0 bases, with 7 bases between them. The CDR3: CSARGDSSYNEQFF. CDR3 in DNA: TGCAGTGCTAGAGGTGATAGCTCCTACAATGAGCAGTTCTTC.

Only a few counts were recorded for this clonotype. The junction does not match germline at one end; this may be a read error. The chain employs TRBV7-7 and TRBJ2-2; 14 bases are shared with TRBD2. Germline V gene sequence: CDR1 SSHAT, CDR2 FNYEAQ (reference sequence). CDR3 size: 20 residues. In DNA, the CDR3 is TGTGCTAGCAGCGGGCGAAGACTAGCGGGAGGGCCGTTTTCCACCGGGGAGCTGTTTTTT. Protein sequence: CASSGRRLAGGPFSTGELFF.

The V and J genes are TRBV12-3 or TRBV12-4 and TRBJ2-1; TRBD2 agrees at 11 bases. V was pared by 6 bases and J by 12 bases, with 10 bases of the junction left unmatched. The CDR3 covers 14 residues. The CDR3 DNA follows: TGTGCCAGCAGCTTGGTTACTAGCGGGAGTAGGCAGTTCTTC. Its protein product is CASSLVTSGSRQFF.

In its sample, this clonotype was seen a few times. The rearrangement uses TRBV12-3 or TRBV12-4 and TRBJ1-6, with a tentative D call TRBD1 (5 bases). The CDR3 has 15 amino acids. V was trimmed by 5 bases and J by 5 bases, leaving 13 bases between them. The CDR3 coding sequence is TGTGCCAGCAGTCCCGGGACCCATGATAATTCACCCCTCCACTTT. This gives the protein CASSPGTHDNSPLHF.

In this sample, this clonotype turned up many times. The V and J genes are TRBV4-1 and TRBJ2-7, with TRBD2 matching 16 bases. The CDR3 runs 19 residues. V was pared by 3 bases and J by 4 bases, with 12 bases of the junction left unmatched. Germline CDR1 reads MGHRA; CDR2 reads YSYEKL. The CDR3 coding sequence is TGCGCCAGCAGCCACCCGGGACTAGCGGGGGGGCCCCTCTCGTACGAGCAGTACTTC. As protein: CASSHPGLAGGPLSYEQYF.

J is TRBJ2-1 and V is TRBV10-3; D may correspond to TRBD1 or TRBD2 (5 bases each). This CDR3 is 15 amino acids long. Per the germline V gene, CDR1 is ENHRY and CDR2 is SYGVKD. V dropped 4 bases and J dropped 6 bases, with 16 bases sitting between them. CDR3 nucleotides: TGTGCCATCAGTGGGGGGTCGGGTAGATTCAATGAGCAGTTCTTC. Protein sequence: CAISGGSGRFNEQFF.

This clonotype was counted between two and nine times. The V and J genes are TRBV6-5 and TRBJ1-6; no clear D gene. With 2 bases removed from V and 10 bases from J, the gap between germline ends came to 6 bases. Germline V lookup: CDR1 MNHEY, CDR2 SVGAGI. The length of the CDR3 is 12 residues. CDR3 loop: CASSYAGSPLHF. CDR3 in DNA: TGTGCCAGCAGTTACGCGGGGTCACCCCTCCACTTT.

The chain links TRBV12-3 or TRBV12-4 to TRBJ1-1; possibly TRBD1 for D (5 bases). V was clipped by 3 bases and J by 1 base, with 9 bases between them. This CDR3 has 14 residues. CDR3 amino acids: CASSLGGENTEAFF. As DNA, the CDR3 is TGTGCCAGCAGTTTGGGGGGTGAGAACACTGAAGCTTTCTTT.

Notes on this clonotype: This clone may be a read error of a much larger clone one base away. This chain connects TRBV5-1 to TRBJ2-1, with a weak D call TRBD2 (6 bases). Germline V CDR1 and CDR2: SGHRS, YFSETQ. V was pared by 1 base and J by 8 bases, with 19 bases between. This CDR3 has 16 residues. CDR3 loop: CASSLSPLAVQDEQFF. CDR3 DNA: TGCGCCAGCAGCTTGAGTCCTTTAGCGGTCCAGGATGAGCAGTTCTTC. The complete variable domain, with remaining parts taken from reference TRBV5-1 and TRBJ2-1, reads KAGVTQTPRYLIKTRGQQVTLSCSPISGHRSVSWYQQTPGQGLQFLFEYFSETQRNKGNFPGRFSGRQFSNSRSEMNVSTLELGDSALYLCASSLSPLAVQDEQFFGPGTRLTVL.

This chain connects TRBV7-9 to TRBJ2-1, with 9 nucleotides matching TRBD1. J was trimmed by 4 bases and V by 5 bases; bases with no gene match: 6. This CDR3 has 15 residues. Looked up from germline, CDR1 is SEHNR and CDR2 is FQNEAQ (reference sequence). Written as DNA, the CDR3 is TGTGCCAGCAGCCCCGGGACAGGGTTTTACAATGAGCAGTTCTTC. Residues: CASSPGTGFYNEQFF.

Points on this clonotype: Its ends do not fully match the called genes, so a read error is possible. The V call is TRBV5-8, the J call TRBJ1-5; D ambiguous. This CDR3 contains 16 residues. Germline V gene sequence: CDR1 SGHTS, CDR2 YDEGEE. The DNA for the CDR3 is TGTGACAGCAGCTTGGTGTCGAGGGCTTGGAATCAGCCCCAGCATTTT. Translated, it gives CDSSLVSRAWNQPQHF.

This clonotype was observed a few times. The chain links TRBV24-1 to TRBJ2-3; TRBD1 aligns across 9 bases. Germline V CDR1 and CDR2: KGHDR, SFDVKD. The ends lost 3 bases at V and 4 bases at J; junction bases unmatched: 4. This CDR3 is 15 amino acids long. The CDR3: CATSDAGTGSDTQYF. CDR3 bases: TGTGCCACCAGTGATGCCGGGACAGGGTCAGATACGCAGTATTTT.

This chain links TRBV7-6 with TRBJ2-1, with D perhaps matching TRBD2 (7 bases). The germline CDR1 and CDR2 sequences are SGHVS and FNYEAQ. The CDR3 length is 13 residues. Trimming shortened V by 4 bases and J by 10 bases, and 14 bases separated the two germline ends. CDR3 region: CASSSHGGREQFF. The CDR3 DNA reads as TGTGCCAGCAGCTCCCACGGGGGGCGGGAGCAGTTCTTC.